This entry concerns a single TCR beta chain. This clonotype occurred many times. No antigen is known for it. Qualities for individual bases were not recorded, and no much larger clone is one base off. Patients with hyperthyroidism were aged 18 to 65 years, had been newly diagnosed, and had a disease duration of less than 2 months. Patients with other autoimmune diseases, uncontrolled infections, pregnancy or lactation were excluded. Diagnosis was based on clinical symptoms, serum thyroxine, TRAb, thyroid ultrasound and orbital computed tomography. Total RNA was extracted with Trizol reagent and quality-checked on an Agilent 2100 Bioanalyzer. For repertoire sequencing, the TCR beta CDR3 regions were amplified from RNA transcripts. The first round of RT-PCR was done with HTBI primers and the Qiagen OneStep RT-PCR kit, and was followed by a second round of multiplex PCR, then size selection and purification. The libraries underwent paired-end sequencing with 100 bp reads on an Illumina HiSeq2000. On the authors' methods: SOAPnuke was used to process the reads, removing any read that contained adapters or uncalled bases, had a mean Phred below 15, or lacked an exact match to the constant primer or identifier. High-quality paired reads were merged with COPE v1.2.5. Each unique nucleotide sequence was defined as a clonotype, and clonotypes were aligned to IMGT TRB V, D and J references with MiTCR v1.1. The analysis was limited to V-J combinations with a frequency above 0.0001, which together covered approximately 99% of the repertoires. For each V-J combination, a TCR clonal expansion and chaos score was defined as F50 clonal expansion divided by the chaos observed in the TCRdist matrix. Features were reduced by Welch's t-statistics and random forest to some 13 V-J combinations, which fed a naive Bayes classifier. The Morisita-Horn index was used to measure how similar the thyroid and blood repertoires were. TCRdb's own reprocessing of the public reads used fastp at Q25 and MiXCR and kept productive beta chains. Identical CDR3 protein sequences are pooled into one entry, listed with their most common genes and DNA. In this record, the V and J calls reflect TCRdb's handling and not the investigators' own analysis. This sample is represented by some 1.1 million distinct CDR3 sequences; 36% of them were singletons. Around 10% of the sample lies in the top ten.

The entry originates in a study of Graves' ophthalmopathy and Graves' hyperthyroidism (dated by TCRdb to between 2018 and 2020). General notes on the study: Hyperthyroidism was defined as stable when no progression to ophthalmopathy occurred within 18 months of follow-up. In total, around 130 blood samples were TCR-sequenced: approximately 40 ophthalmopathy, under 80 hyperthyroidism and some 17 hyperthyroidism-to-ophthalmopathy patients. The independent validation cohort included roughly 19 hyperthyroidism patients plus 17 patients who later progressed from hyperthyroidism to ophthalmopathy. A discovery set of about 99 patients (43 ophthalmopathy, just over 55 stable hyperthyroidism) was enrolled to explore V-J signatures distinguishing ophthalmopathy from hyperthyroidism. To tell Graves' ophthalmopathy apart from Graves' hyperthyroidism, and to predict which patients would progress to ophthalmopathy, the study relied on TCR beta repertoire signatures. Following sampling, methimazole starting at 30 mg daily was administered to hyperthyroidism patients, and high-dose intravenous methylprednisolone was administered to ophthalmopathy patients. In five or six hyperthyroidism patients, T-cell repertoires of thyroid tissue and blood were compared. General study outcomes and caveats: In validation, the model predicted ophthalmopathy progression with 70.59% sensitivity and 72.22% specificity; 12 predicted patients were CT-confirmed with GO in a median of about 6.1 months. Sample size was not predetermined statistically, and investigators were not blinded to group allocation. Among expanded thyroid clonotypes with frequency above 0.001, most also showed up in blood, which suggests that blood repertoires may reflect the thyroid immune response. The 13-signature model separated ophthalmopathy from stable hyperthyroidism with 85% to 90% sensitivity and around 81% specificity in cross-validation, and 80%/75% in the test set.

From a lookup of the germline V gene (reference sequence), CDR1 and CDR2 are LNHNV and YYDKDF. The cysteine opens and the phenylalanine closes a CDR3 of 12 amino acids. Just the 36-base CDR3 DNA is kept, in frame starting at base 1. V loses 0 bases at its end and J loses 9 bases; junction bases beyond the gene matches: 2. The chain links TRBV15 with TRBJ2-7; TRBD1 aligns with 7 central bases. Sequencing was carried out using peripheral blood or thyroid tissue (not recorded which). The receptor comes from an adult man with Graves' hyperthyroidism. CDR3 sequence: CATSRDGQVQYF. In nucleotides, the sequence is TGTGCCACCAGCAGAGACGGACAGGTGCAGTACTTC.